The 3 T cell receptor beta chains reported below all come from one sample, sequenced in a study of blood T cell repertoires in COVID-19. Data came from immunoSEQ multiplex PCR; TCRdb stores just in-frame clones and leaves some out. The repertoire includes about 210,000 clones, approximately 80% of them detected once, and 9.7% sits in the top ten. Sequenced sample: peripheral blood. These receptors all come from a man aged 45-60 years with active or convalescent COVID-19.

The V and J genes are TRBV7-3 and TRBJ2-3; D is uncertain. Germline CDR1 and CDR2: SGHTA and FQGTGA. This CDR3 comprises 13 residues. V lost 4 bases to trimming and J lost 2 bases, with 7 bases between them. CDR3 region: CASSYLYTDTQYF. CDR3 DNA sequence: TGTGCCAGCAGCTACTTATACACAGATACGCAGTATTTT.

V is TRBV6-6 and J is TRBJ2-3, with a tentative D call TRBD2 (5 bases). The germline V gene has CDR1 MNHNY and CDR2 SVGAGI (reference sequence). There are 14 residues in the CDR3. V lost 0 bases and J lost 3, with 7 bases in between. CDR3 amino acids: CASSYSPGTDTQYF. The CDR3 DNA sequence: TGTGCCAGCAGTTACTCGCCGGGAACAGATACGCAGTATTTT.

The CDR3 reads CASSLSGSYNEQFF. The CDR3 DNA is TGTGCCAGCAGCTTAAGCGGGAGCTACAATGAGCAGTTCTTC. J is TRBJ2-1 and V is TRBV7-6, with 8 bases that match TRBD2. V dropped 2 bases and J dropped 3; count of bases not matched to a gene: 0. The germline V gene encodes CDR1 SGHVS and CDR2 FNYEAQ. The CDR3 is 14 amino acids.